Each of the 8 T cell receptor beta chains below was sequenced from the same sample in a study of radiotherapy plus CTLA-4 blockade in lung cancer (dated by TCRdb to the late 2010s). Libraries were built with the immunoSEQ multiplex PCR assay. In TCRdb, the immuneACCESS table is reduced to in-frame sequences with V and J assigned. These tables do not hold every clone; where another copy was compared, an unresolved V gene accounts for under half, and the others remain unexplained. Across this sample there are approximately 44,000 clones, with about 72% seen only once. Around 8.3% of the sample lies in the top ten. Sequencing used peripheral blood, obtained from a patient treated with radiotherapy plus ipilimumab. The origin of the receptors is a human donor with non-small cell lung cancer who had stable disease on radiotherapy plus ipilimumab.

This clone turned up a few times. This chain uses TRBV6-1 with TRBJ1-2; D is unresolved. CDR1 is MNHNS and CDR2 is SASEGT in the germline V gene. V was clipped by 4 bases and J by 2 bases, with 5 bases between them. The CDR3 runs 12 residues. The DNA of the CDR3 is TGTGCCAGCAGTGCTCAGAACTATGGCTACACCTTC. Protein product: CASSAQNYGYTF.

By sample share, this clone is medium-sized. The gene calls are TRBV7-2 and TRBJ1-6; the D is unclear. The length of the CDR3 is 15 residues. Germline CDR1 is SGHTA and CDR2 is FQGNSA. Trimming took 7 bases from V and 0 from J, leaving 10 bases between them. The CDR3 sequence: CASTLGSSYNSPLHF. CDR3 bases: TGTGCCAGCACCCTAGGGAGCTCCTATAATTCACCCCTCCACTTT.

This clone was found once. The chain is built from TRBV5-4 and TRBJ2-3, with 7 positions matching TRBD2. V trimming: 3 bases; J trimming: 6 bases; junction bases outside the gene matches: 4. This CDR3 spans 13 amino acids. Germline-derived CDR1 and CDR2 are SGHNT and YYREEE (reference sequence). The CDR3 region has the DNA TGTGCCAGCAGCTCTGGGGGGGAGGATACGCAGTATTTT. Its translation: CASSSGGEDTQYF. The variable domain in full, completed from reference TRBV5-4 and TRBJ2-3, reads ETGVTQSPTHLIKTRGQQVTLRCSSQSGHNTVSWYQQALGQGPQFIFQYYREEENGRGNFPPRFSGLQFPNYSSELNVNALELDDSALYLCASSSGGEDTQYFGPGTRLTVL.

This clone was detected a few times. V gene TRBV6-6 combines with J gene TRBJ2-3; D gene ambiguous. The CDR3 consists of 15 residues. The V end was cut by 2 bases, the J end by 3 bases, with 12 bases between. Germline V lookup: CDR1 MNHNY, CDR2 SVGAGI (reference sequence). CDR3 region: CASSYDILRTDTQYF. The CDR3 region has the DNA TGTGCCAGCAGTTACGACATACTCAGGACAGATACGCAGTATTTT.

The chain uses TRBV6-1 and TRBJ1-5; 8 positions match TRBD1. Looked up from germline, CDR1 is MNHNS and CDR2 is SASEGT. The CDR3 has 14 amino acids. Trimming at V came to 7 bases and at J to 7 bases, leaving 9 bases not matched to a gene. The CDR3 nucleotides read TGTGCCAGCATCGTCGCGGCAGGGGGCCAGCCCCAGCATTTT. Amino acids: CASIVAAGGQPQHF.

The V call is TRBV30, the J call TRBJ1-5, with D unclear. Germline CDR1 is GTSNPN and CDR2 is SVGIG (reference sequence). The CDR3 totals 13 residues. Deletions cut 1 base from V and 0 bases from J, with 4 bases between. The CDR3 region has the DNA TGTGCCTGGAGTGGGGGTAGCAATCAGCCCCAGCATTTT. Encoded protein: CAWSGGSNQPQHF. The full variable domain, its missing parts supplied by reference TRBV30 and TRBJ1-5, is SQTIHQWPATLVQPVGSPLSLECTVEGTSNPNLYWYRQAAGRGLQLLFYSVGIGQISSEVPQNLSASRPQDRQFILSSKKLLLSDSGFYLCAWSGGSNQPQHFGDGTRLSIL.

This clone has only a few counts. The gene calls are TRBV5-1 and TRBJ2-5; unclear D gene. The CDR3 has 14 residues. Per germline, CDR1 SGHRS and CDR2 YFSETQ. V lost 4 bases to trimming and J lost 2 bases, with 12 bases between them. Here the CDR3 DNA reads TGCGCCAGCAGCAAGGCTGACTCTCAAGAGACCCAGTACTTC. Residues: CASSKADSQETQYF.

This rearrangement joins TRBV30 to TRBJ2-1, with D maybe TRBD1 (6 bases). CDR1 is GTSNPN, CDR2 SVGIG, per germline (reference sequence). The CDR3 runs to 15 residues. With 0 bases removed from V and 6 bases from J, the gap between germline ends came to 15 bases. CDR3 coding DNA: TGTGCCTGGAGTGTATCCAGGGGCCCGGGCAATGAGCAGTTCTTC. Amino acid sequence: CAWSVSRGPGNEQFF.